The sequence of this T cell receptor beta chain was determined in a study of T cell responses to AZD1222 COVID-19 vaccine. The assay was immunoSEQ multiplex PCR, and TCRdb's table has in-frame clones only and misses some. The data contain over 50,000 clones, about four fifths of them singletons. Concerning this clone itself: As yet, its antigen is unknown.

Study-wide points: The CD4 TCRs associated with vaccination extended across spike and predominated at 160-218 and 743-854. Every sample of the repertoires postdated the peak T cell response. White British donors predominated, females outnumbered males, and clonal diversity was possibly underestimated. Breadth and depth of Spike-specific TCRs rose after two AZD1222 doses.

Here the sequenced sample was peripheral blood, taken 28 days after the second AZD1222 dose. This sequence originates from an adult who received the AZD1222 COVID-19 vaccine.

CDR3 region: CASSVGQQETQYF. The CDR3 bases are TGTGCCAGCAGCGTCGGACAACAAGAGACCCAGTACTTC. The chain carries TRBV2 and TRBJ2-5; D is possibly TRBD1 (5 bases). V was trimmed by 6 bases and J by 2 bases, leaving 10 bases between them. The germline CDR1 and CDR2 sequences are SNHLY and FYNNEI. The length of the CDR3 is 13 residues.